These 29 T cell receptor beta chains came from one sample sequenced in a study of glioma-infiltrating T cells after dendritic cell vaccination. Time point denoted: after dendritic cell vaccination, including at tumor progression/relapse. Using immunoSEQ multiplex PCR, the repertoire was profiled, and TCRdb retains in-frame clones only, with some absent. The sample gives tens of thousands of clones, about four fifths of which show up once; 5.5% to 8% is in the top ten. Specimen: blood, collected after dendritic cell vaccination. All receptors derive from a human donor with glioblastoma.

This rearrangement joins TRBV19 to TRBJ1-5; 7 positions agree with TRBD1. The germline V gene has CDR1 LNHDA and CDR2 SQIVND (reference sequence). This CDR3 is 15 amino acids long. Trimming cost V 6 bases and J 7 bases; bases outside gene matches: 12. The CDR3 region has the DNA TGTGCCAGTAGGGTCCGGGACAGCCGGGGGCAGCCCCAGCATTTT. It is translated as CASRVRDSRGQPQHF.

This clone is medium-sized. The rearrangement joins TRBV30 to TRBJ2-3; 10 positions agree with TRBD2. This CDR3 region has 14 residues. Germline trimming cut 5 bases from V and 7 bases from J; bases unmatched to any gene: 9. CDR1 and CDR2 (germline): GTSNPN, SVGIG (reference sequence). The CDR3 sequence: CAWEAGGNENTQYF. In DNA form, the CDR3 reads TGTGCCTGGGAAGCGGGGGGGAACGAAAATACGCAGTATTTT.

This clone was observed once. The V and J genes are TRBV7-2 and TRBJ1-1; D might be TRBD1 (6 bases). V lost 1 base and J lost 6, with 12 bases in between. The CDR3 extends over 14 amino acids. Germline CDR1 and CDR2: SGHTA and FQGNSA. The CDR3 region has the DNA TGTGCCAGCAGCTTAGACAGGACAGAGGCTGAAGCTTTCTTT. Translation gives CASSLDRTEAEAFF.

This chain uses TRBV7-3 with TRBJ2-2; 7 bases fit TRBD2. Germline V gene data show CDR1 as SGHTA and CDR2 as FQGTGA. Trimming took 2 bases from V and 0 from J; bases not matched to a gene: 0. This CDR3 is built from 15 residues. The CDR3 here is CASSLAGANTGELFF. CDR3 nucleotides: TGTGCCAGCAGCTTAGCGGGGGCGAACACCGGGGAGCTGTTTTTT.

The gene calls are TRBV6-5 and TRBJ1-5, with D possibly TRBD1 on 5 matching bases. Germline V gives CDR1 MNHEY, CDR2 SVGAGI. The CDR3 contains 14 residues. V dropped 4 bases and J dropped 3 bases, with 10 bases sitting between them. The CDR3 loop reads CASSLTVDNQPQHF. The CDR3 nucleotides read TGTGCCAGCAGTTTGACAGTTGACAATCAGCCCCAGCATTTT.

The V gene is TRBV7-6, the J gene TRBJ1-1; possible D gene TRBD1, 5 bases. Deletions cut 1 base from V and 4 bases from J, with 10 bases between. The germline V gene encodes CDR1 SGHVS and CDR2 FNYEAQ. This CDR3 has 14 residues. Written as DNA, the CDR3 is TGTGCCAGCAGCTTAGGGGGCGTTGGCACTGAAGCTTTCTTT. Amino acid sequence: CASSLGGVGTEAFF.

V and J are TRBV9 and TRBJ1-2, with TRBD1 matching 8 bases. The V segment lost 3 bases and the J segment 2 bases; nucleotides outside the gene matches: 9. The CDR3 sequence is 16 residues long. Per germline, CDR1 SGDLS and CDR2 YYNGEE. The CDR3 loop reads CASSASQGASNYGYTF. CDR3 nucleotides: TGTGCCAGCAGCGCTTCGCAGGGGGCGTCGAACTATGGCTACACCTTC.

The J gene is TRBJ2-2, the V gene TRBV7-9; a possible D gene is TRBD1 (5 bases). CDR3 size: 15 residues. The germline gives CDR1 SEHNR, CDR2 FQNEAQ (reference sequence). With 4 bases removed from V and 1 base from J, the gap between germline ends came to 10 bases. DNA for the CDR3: TGTGCCAGCAGCTGGGCCGGACAGAACACCGGGGAGCTGTTTTTT. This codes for CASSWAGQNTGELFF. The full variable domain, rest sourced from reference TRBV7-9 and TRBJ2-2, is DTGVSQNPRHKITKRGQNVTFRCDPISEHNRLYWYRQTLGQGPEFLTYFQNEAQLEKSRLLSDRFSAERPKGSFSTLEIQRTEQGDSAMYLCASSWAGQNTGELFFGEGSRLTVL.

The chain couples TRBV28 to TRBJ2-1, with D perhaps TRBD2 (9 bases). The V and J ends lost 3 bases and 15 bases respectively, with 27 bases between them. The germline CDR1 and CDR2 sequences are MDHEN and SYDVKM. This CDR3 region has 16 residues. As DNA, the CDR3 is TGTGCCAGCAGTTTTCAGGGGGCTAGCGGGGACGCTGAGGGGTTCTTC. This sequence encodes CASSFQGASGDAEGFF.

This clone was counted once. The CDR3 DNA sequence: TGTGCCACCAGCAGAGATAACAGCCTAAACTACTATGGCTACACCTTC. Translated, it gives CATSRDNSLNYYGYTF. J is TRBJ1-2 and V is TRBV15; D is unresolved. The CDR3 sequence is 16 residues long. The germline V gene encodes CDR1 LNHNV and CDR2 YYDKDF (reference sequence). V dropped 0 bases and J dropped 3 bases, with 14 bases sitting between them. Drawing the rest from reference TRBV15 and TRBJ1-2, the complete variable domain is DAMVIQNPRYQVTQFGKPVTLSCSQTLNHNVMYWYQQKSSQAPKLLFHYYDKDFNNEADTPDNFQSRRPNTSFCFLDIRSPGLGDTAMYLCATSRDNSLNYYGYTFGSGTRLTVV.

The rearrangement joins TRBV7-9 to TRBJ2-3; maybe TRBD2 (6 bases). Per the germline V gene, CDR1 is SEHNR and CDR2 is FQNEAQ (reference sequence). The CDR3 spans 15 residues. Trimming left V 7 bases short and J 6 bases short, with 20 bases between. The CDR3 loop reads CASTPEGRNGDTQYF. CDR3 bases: TGTGCCAGCACGCCGGAGGGGCGGAACGGGGATACGCAGTATTTT.

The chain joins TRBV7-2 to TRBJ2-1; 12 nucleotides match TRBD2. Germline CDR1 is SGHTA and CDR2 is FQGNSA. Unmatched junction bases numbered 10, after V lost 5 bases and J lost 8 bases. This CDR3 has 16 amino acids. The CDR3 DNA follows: TGTGCCAGCAGCCCCGACCCGGGACTAGCGGGTCATGAGCAGTTCTTC. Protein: CASSPDPGLAGHEQFF.

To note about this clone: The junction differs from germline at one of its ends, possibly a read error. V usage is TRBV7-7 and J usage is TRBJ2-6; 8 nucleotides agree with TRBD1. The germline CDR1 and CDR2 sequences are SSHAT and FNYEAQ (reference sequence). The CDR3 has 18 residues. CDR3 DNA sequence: TGTGCTAGCAGCTTCCGGACAGGGAAAGGATCTGGGGCCAACGTCCTGACTTTC. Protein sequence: CASSFRTGKGSGANVLTF.

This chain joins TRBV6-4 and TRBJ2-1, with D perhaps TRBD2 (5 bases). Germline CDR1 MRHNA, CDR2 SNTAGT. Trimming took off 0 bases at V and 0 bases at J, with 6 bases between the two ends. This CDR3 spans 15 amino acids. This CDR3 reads CASSDSGSSYNEQFF. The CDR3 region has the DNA TGTGCCAGCAGTGACTCGGGGAGCTCCTACAATGAGCAGTTCTTC.

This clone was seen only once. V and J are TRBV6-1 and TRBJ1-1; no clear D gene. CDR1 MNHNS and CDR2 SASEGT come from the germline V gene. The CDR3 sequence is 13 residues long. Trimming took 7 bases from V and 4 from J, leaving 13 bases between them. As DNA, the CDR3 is TGTGCCAGCACCACCGGGAGGTTCACTGAAGCTTTCTTT. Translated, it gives CASTTGRFTEAFF.

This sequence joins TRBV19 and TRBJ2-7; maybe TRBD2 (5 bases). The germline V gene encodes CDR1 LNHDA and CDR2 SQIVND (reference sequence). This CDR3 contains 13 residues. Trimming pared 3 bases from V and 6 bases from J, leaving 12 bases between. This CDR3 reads CASSIGRGSEQYF. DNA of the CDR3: TGTGCCAGTAGTATTGGCCGAGGGAGCGAGCAGTACTTC.

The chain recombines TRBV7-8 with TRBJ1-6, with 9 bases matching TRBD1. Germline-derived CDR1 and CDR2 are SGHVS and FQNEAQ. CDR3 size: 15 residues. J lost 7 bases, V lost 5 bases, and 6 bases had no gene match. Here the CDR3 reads CASSRLDRGNSPLHF. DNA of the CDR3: TGTGCCAGCAGCCGCTTGGACAGGGGCAATTCACCCCTCCACTTT.

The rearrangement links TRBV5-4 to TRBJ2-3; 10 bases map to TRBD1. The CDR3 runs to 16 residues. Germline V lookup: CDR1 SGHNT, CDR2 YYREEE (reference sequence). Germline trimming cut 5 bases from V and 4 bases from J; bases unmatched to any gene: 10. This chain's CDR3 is CASSTPGTGEADTQYF. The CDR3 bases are TGTGCCAGCAGTACTCCTGGGACAGGGGAAGCAGATACGCAGTATTTT.

The DNA for the CDR3 is TGTGCCGTATTCTATAGCCTGAGCTCTGGAAACACCATATATTTT. Amino acid sequence: CAVFYSLSSGNTIYF. This rearrangement joins TRBV6-1 to TRBJ1-3, with D hard to call. Trimming pared 11 bases from V and 0 bases from J, leaving 17 bases between. This CDR3 comprises 15 residues. The germline CDR1 and CDR2 sequences are MNHNS and SASEGT.

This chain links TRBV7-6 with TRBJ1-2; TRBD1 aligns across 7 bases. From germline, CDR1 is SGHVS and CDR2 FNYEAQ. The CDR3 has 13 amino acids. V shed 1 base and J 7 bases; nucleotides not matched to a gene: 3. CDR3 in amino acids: CASSLGGGSGYTF. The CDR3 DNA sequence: TGTGCCAGCAGCTTAGGAGGGGGCTCTGGCTACACCTTC.

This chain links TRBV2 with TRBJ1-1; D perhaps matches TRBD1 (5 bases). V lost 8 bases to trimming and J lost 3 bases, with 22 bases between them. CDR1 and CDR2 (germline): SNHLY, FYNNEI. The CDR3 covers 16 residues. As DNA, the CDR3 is TGTGCCAGCTCGGAGGAGGGTTTTCCGGGGGACACTGAAGCTTTCTTT. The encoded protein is CASSEEGFPGDTEAFF.

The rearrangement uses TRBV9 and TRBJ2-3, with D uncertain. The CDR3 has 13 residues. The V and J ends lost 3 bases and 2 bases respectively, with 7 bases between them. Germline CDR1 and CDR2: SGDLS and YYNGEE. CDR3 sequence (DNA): TGTGCCAGCAGCGCAAGCGACACAGATACGCAGTATTTT. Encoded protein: CASSASDTDTQYF.

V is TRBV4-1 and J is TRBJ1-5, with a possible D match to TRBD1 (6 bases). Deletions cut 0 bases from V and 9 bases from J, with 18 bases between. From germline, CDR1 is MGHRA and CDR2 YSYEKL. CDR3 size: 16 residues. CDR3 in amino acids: CASSQDIQGYAGPQHF. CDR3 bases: TGCGCCAGCAGCCAAGATATTCAGGGGTATGCGGGGCCCCAGCATTTT.

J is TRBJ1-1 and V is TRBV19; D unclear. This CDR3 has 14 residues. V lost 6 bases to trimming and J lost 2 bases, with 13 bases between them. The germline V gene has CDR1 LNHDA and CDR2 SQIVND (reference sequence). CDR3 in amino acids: CASSPEAGNTEAFF. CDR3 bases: TGTGCCAGTAGCCCAGAAGCGGGAAACACTGAAGCTTTCTTT.

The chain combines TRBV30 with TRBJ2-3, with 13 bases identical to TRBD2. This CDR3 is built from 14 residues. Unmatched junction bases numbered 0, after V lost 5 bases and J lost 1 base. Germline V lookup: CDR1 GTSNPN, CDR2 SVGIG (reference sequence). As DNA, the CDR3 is TGTGCCTGGGGGACTAGCGGGGGCACAGATACGCAGTATTTT. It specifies CAWGTSGGTDTQYF. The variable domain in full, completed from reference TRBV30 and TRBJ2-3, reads SQTIHQWPATLVQPVGSPLSLECTVEGTSNPNLYWYRQAAGRGLQLLFYSVGIGQISSEVPQNLSASRPQDRQFILSSKKLLLSDSGFYLCAWGTSGGTDTQYFGPGTRLTVL.

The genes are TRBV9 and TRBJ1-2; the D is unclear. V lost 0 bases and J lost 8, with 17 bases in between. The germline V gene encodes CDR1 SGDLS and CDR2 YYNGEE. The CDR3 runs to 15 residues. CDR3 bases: TGTGCCAGCAGCGTAGGGTTCACTGGAACGAGGGGCTACACCTTC. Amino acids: CASSVGFTGTRGYTF.

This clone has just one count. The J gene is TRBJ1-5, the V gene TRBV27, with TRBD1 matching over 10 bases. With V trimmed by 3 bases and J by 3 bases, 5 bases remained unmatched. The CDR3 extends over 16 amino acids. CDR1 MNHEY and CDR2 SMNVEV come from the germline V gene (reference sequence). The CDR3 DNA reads TGTGCCAGCAGTTTCGGGACAGGGGCGATCAATCAGCCCCAGCATTTT. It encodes CASSFGTGAINQPQHF.

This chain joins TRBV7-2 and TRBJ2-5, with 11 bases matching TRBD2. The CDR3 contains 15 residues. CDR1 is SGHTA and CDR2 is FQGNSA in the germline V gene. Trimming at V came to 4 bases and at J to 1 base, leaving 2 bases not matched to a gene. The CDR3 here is CASSSGLAVQETQYF. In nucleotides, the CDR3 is TGTGCCAGCAGCTCGGGACTAGCGGTCCAAGAGACCCAGTACTTC.

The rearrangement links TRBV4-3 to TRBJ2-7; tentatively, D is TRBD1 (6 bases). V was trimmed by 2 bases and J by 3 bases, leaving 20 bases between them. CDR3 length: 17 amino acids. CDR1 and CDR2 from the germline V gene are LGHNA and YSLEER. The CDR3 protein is CASSQISQGQILYEQYF. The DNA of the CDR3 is TGCGCCAGCAGCCAAATCTCGCAGGGGCAAATACTCTACGAGCAGTACTTC.